This entry lists 15 T cell receptor beta chains sequenced from one sample in a study of T-cell reconstitution after alpha-beta-depleted transplantation in children. Library preparation (for TCRbeta) was performed with unique molecular identifiers. TCRdb re-called the PCR reads with MiXCR, one entry per CDR3 protein. The sample lists almost 500,000 distinct CDR3 sequences, over 9.5% occurring once. The sequenced sample was PBMCs, obtained before TCRalphabeta/CD19-depleted stem cell transplant. Receptor source: a child aged 2-9 years with inherited bone marrow failure, due to receive a stem cell transplant.

This clonotype was seen ten or more times. This chain joins TRBV28 and TRBJ2-7, with D perhaps assigned TRBD1 or TRBD2 (7 bases each). The V end was cut by 2 bases, the J end by 4 bases, with 15 bases between. CDR3 length: 15 residues. Per the germline V gene, CDR1 is MDHEN and CDR2 is SYDVKM. This CDR3 reads CASSLREGAHYEQYF. The CDR3 DNA is TGTGCCAGCAGTTTAAGGGAGGGGGCGCATTACGAGCAGTACTTC.

This clonotype appeared a few times. The chain carries TRBV24-1 and TRBJ2-1, with 12 bases aligning to TRBD2. This CDR3 has 16 residues. Unmatched junction bases numbered 3, after V lost 3 bases and J lost 4 bases. In germline, CDR1 is KGHDR, CDR2 SFDVKD. The CDR3 protein is CATSDPLAGGYNEQFF. CDR3 nucleotides: TGTGCCACCAGTGATCCCCTAGCGGGAGGGTACAATGAGCAGTTCTTC.

The chain is built from TRBV5-1 and TRBJ2-5; D is tentatively TRBD1 or TRBD2 (5 bases each). CDR1 SGHRS and CDR2 YFSETQ come from the germline V gene. The CDR3 consists of 15 residues. V lost 5 bases and J 2 bases, leaving 16 bases between the germline ends. DNA of the CDR3: TGCGCCAGCAGTTGGATTGGGGGTTGGCAAGAGACCCAGTACTTC. Protein sequence: CASSWIGGWQETQYF.

This clonotype appeared many times. The chain joins TRBV6-5 to TRBJ1-1; D is possibly TRBD1 (6 bases). This CDR3 contains 14 residues. V was trimmed by 2 bases and J by 3 bases, leaving 10 bases between them. CDR1 is MNHEY and CDR2 is SVGAGI in the germline V gene. For the CDR3, the DNA is TGTGCCAGCAGTTACGGGGGGCTGTACACTGAAGCTTTCTTT. Translation gives CASSYGGLYTEAFF.

In this sample, this clonotype turned up many times. V usage is TRBV20-1 and J usage is TRBJ2-5; tentatively, D is TRBD2 (7 bases). The CDR3 runs 13 residues. CDR1 DFQATT and CDR2 SNEGSKA come from the germline V gene (reference sequence). Here the CDR3 reads CSGGEGTQETQYF. The CDR3 region has the DNA TGCAGCGGCGGGGAGGGGACACAAGAGACCCAGTACTTC.

About this clonotype itself: As the CDR3 is not closed by the conserved phenylalanine or tryptophan, this likely results from a read error. The gene calls are TRBV28 and TRBJ2-7; either TRBD1 or TRBD2 may fit D (6 bases each). The CDR3 runs to 12 residues. CDR1 is MDHEN and CDR2 is SYDVKM in the germline V gene. V was pared by 6 bases and J by 9 bases, with 15 bases between. In DNA, the CDR3 is TGTGCCAGCAGCCTTACGGGGGCCGGGCAGTACTCC. Translating gives CASSLTGAGQYS.

This clonotype showed up just a few times. The V gene is TRBV7-8, the J gene TRBJ2-2, with 9 nucleotides matching TRBD2. The trim removed 5 bases at V and 3 bases at J, leaving 10 bases unmatched. From germline, CDR1 is SGHVS and CDR2 FQNEAQ. CDR3 length: 17 amino acids. The CDR3 DNA sequence: TGTGCCAGCAGCCGGTTGGGTGGCGGGGGGGACACCGGGGAGCTGTTTTTT. As protein: CASSRLGGGGDTGELFF.

This clonotype showed up just a few times. The chain joins TRBV4-3 to TRBJ1-3; TRBD1 is a possible D gene (5 bases). Trimming removed 3 bases at V and 2 bases at J, with 17 bases between. The CDR3 sequence is 17 residues long. CDR1 LGHNA and CDR2 YSLEER come from the germline V gene. The CDR3 protein is CASSHLSSGTAGNTIYF. CDR3 bases: TGCGCCAGCAGCCACCTTTCCTCCGGGACCGCTGGAAACACCATATATTTT.

This clonotype showed up just a few times. An end of the junction differs from the germline gene, which may be a read error. The chain uses TRBV20-1 and TRBJ2-1, with 10 bases lining up with TRBD2. Germline CDR1 is DFQATT and CDR2 is SNEGSKA (reference sequence). The CDR3 extends over 17 amino acids. The CDR3 bases are TGCTGTGCTAGAGATCTCTTTCGTACTAGCGGGATATCTGAGCAGTTCTTC. Translating gives CCARDLFRTSGISEQFF.

The table lists this clonotype with many counts. The rearrangement joins TRBV5-1 to TRBJ2-7; D call uncertain. The CDR3 contains 13 residues. In germline, CDR1 is SGHRS, CDR2 YFSETQ. V gave up 0 bases and J gave up 2 bases, with 6 bases separating them. CDR3 sequence: CASSLGDTYEQYF. The CDR3 nucleotides read TGCGCCAGCAGCTTGGGAGATACCTACGAGCAGTACTTC.

This clonotype was seen ten or more times. This chain joins TRBV7-9 and TRBJ2-2, with 14 bases that match TRBD2. Germline loops: CDR1 SEHNR, CDR2 FQNEAQ (reference sequence). The CDR3 contains 16 residues. The junction had 4 bases not matched to a gene; V was cut back by 4 bases and J by 6 bases. This chain's CDR3 is CASSSGLAGVAGELFF. The CDR3 DNA reads TGTGCCAGCAGCTCGGGACTAGCGGGAGTCGCCGGGGAGCTGTTTTTT.

This clonotype was detected many times. The V gene is TRBV4-1, the J gene TRBJ2-7; weak D call: TRBD1 (6 bases). Trimming shortened V by 1 base and J by 2 bases, and 15 bases separated the two germline ends. Per germline, CDR1 MGHRA and CDR2 YSYEKL. The CDR3 loop spans 16 amino acids. CDR3 in amino acids: CASSQVWGPTPYEQYF. CDR3 DNA sequence: TGCGCCAGCAGCCAAGTATGGGGGCCAACCCCCTACGAGCAGTACTTC.

This clonotype was counted at least ten times. V is TRBV27 and J is TRBJ1-2, with 11 bases fitting TRBD1. Germline V lookup: CDR1 MNHEY, CDR2 SMNVEV (reference sequence). The CDR3 consists of 12 residues. V gave up 8 bases and J gave up 6 bases; unmatched junction bases: 2. CDR3 DNA sequence: TGTGCCAGCCGGGACAGGGGGAATGGCTACACCTTC. It yields the protein CASRDRGNGYTF.

This clonotype was detected ten times or more. The chain carries TRBV4-3 and TRBJ2-3, with D unclear. Germline CDR1 and CDR2: LGHNA and YSLEER. The V and J ends lost 1 base and 6 bases respectively, with 8 bases between them. CDR3 length equals 13 residues. CDR3 coding DNA: TGCGCCAGCAGCCAAGGCGGTGGGGATACGCAGTATTTT. This translates into CASSQGGGDTQYF.

This chain links TRBV4-2 with TRBJ2-1; the D gene could be TRBD1 or TRBD2 (5 bases each). Germline CDR1 is LGHNA and CDR2 is YNFKEQ. The germline V and J ends were trimmed by 1 base and 0 bases, with 7 bases remaining between them. This CDR3 spans 15 amino acids. The CDR3, as DNA: TGTGCCAGCAGCCAAGTGGGGGTCTCCTACAATGAGCAGTTCTTC. It specifies CASSQVGVSYNEQFF.